This passage covers 26 T cell receptor beta chains from one sample sequenced in a study of post-analysis software for immune sequencing data. Their antigens are not known. Every TCR beta cDNA library bore unique molecular identifiers. A single record per CDR3 protein comes from TCRdb applying MiXCR to the PCR reads. Of approximately 460,000 distinct CDR3 sequences in the sample, around 40% were seen once. Study-level results: With TRBV5-6, TRBV5-1 and TRBV20-1 included, about 5 TRBV segments were more frequent in patients than in controls.

Sequencing was performed on blood. These receptors all come from a girl aged 10 to 17 with multiple sclerosis.

V is TRBV9 and J is TRBJ2-3; 12 bases are a match to TRBD2. Germline V gives CDR1 SGDLS, CDR2 YYNGEE. The CDR3 has 17 residues. J lost 5 bases, V lost 0 bases, and 7 bases had no gene match. This CDR3 reads CASSVGRLAGAGDTQYF. The CDR3, as DNA: TGTGCCAGCAGCGTAGGGAGACTAGCGGGAGCAGGAGATACGCAGTATTTT.

Only a few counts were recorded for this clonotype. A single base separates this from a much larger clone, so it may be a read error. The chain carries TRBV29-1 and TRBJ2-5, with TRBD1 matching 7 bases. Losses at the gene ends were 7 bases for V and 9 bases for J; bases not matched to a gene: 8. Germline loops: CDR1 SQVTM, CDR2 ANQGSEA. The CDR3 is 11 amino acids. CDR3 amino acids: CSETSGGAQYF. DNA for the CDR3: TGCAGCGAAACCTCAGGGGGTGCCCAGTACTTC.

This rearrangement joins TRBV5-1 to TRBJ2-1; 10 bases line up with TRBD2. The J call may be mistaken, given a closer DNA end match to TRBJ2-7. Germline CDR1 SGHRS, CDR2 YFSETQ. The CDR3 is made up of 18 amino acids. CDR3 region: CASSRTRLAGWAYNEQYF. The CDR3, as DNA: TGCGCCAGCAGCCGAACACGACTAGCGGGCTGGGCCTACAATGAGCAGTACTTC.

This chain links TRBV7-8 with TRBJ2-5; possibly TRBD2 for D (5 bases). Germline V gene lookup returns CDR1 SGHVS and CDR2 FQNEAQ. V lost 6 bases and J 3 bases, leaving 14 bases between the germline ends. The CDR3 runs 14 residues. The CDR3 reads CASSSAPGKETQYF. The CDR3, as DNA: TGTGCCAGCAGTTCCGCCCCCGGGAAAGAGACCCAGTACTTC.

This clonotype was picked up one time. This chain uses TRBV28 with TRBJ2-1, with 9 nucleotides matching TRBD2. The CDR3 has 14 residues. V was pared by 3 bases and J by 6 bases, with 3 bases of the junction left unmatched. Germline V gene lookup returns CDR1 MDHEN and CDR2 SYDVKM. The CDR3 DNA sequence: TGTGCCAGCAGTTTTGGGACTAGCAGCAATGAGCAGTTCTTC. It specifies CASSFGTSSNEQFF. Full variable domain (remainder filled in from reference TRBV28 and TRBJ2-1): DVKVTQSSRYLVKRTGEKVFLECVQDMDHENMFWYRQDPGLGLRLIYFSYDVKMKEKGDIPEGYSVSREKKERFSLILESASTNQTSMYLCASSFGTSSNEQFFGPGTRLTVL.

The chain carries TRBV7-9 and TRBJ2-1; TRBD2 agrees at 8 bases. V trimming: 4 bases; J trimming: 0 bases; junction bases outside the gene matches: 14. The CDR3 totals 19 residues. Germline assignment: CDR1 SEHNR and CDR2 FQNEAQ (reference sequence). The CDR3 region is CASSSLEGAGGLSYNEQFF. For the CDR3, the DNA is TGTGCCAGCAGCTCACTAGAAGGGGCGGGAGGACTCTCCTACAATGAGCAGTTCTTC.

The V gene is TRBV7-2, the J gene TRBJ2-3, with a weak D call TRBD2 (6 bases). Trimming cost V 7 bases and J 1 base, with 21 bases left between them. Germline V CDR1 and CDR2: SGHTA, FQGNSA. The CDR3 is 17 amino acids. The CDR3 DNA reads as TGTGCCAGCACCCAGAGGACCGGGACTCGAGGCACAGATACGCAGTATTTT. Translated: CASTQRTGTRGTDTQYF.

The J gene is TRBJ2-1, the V gene TRBV13; 9 nucleotides agree with TRBD2. The CDR3 sequence is 17 residues long. Trimming removed 1 base from V and 3 bases from J; junction bases left unmatched: 7. Germline loops: CDR1 PRHDT, CDR2 FYEKMQ (reference sequence). CDR3 region: CASSLVSAGGIYNEQFF. CDR3 bases: TGTGCCAGCAGCTTAGTGTCAGCGGGAGGAATCTACAATGAGCAGTTCTTC. Using reference TRBV13 and TRBJ2-1 for the parts outside the CDR3, the full variable domain is AAGVIQSPRHLIKEKRETATLKCYPIPRHDTVYWYQQGPGQDPQFLISFYEKMQSDKGSIPDRFSAQQFSDYHSELNMSSLELGDSALYFCASSLVSAGGIYNEQFFGPGTRLTVL.

This clonotype was seen a few times. The chain uses TRBV20-1 and TRBJ2-1; TRBD2 matches 8 bases. Germline V gene lookup returns CDR1 DFQATT and CDR2 SNEGSKA (reference sequence). This CDR3 has 13 amino acids. The J segment lost 5 bases and the V segment lost 8 bases, leaving 8 bases of the junction unmatched. The DNA of the CDR3 is TGCAGTATTTCCCGACTAGCGAACAATGAGCAGTTCTTC. It translates to CSISRLANNEQFF.

This clonotype was seen a handful of times. This sequence joins TRBV27 and TRBJ2-4; 12 bases line up with TRBD2. Germline V gives CDR1 MNHEY, CDR2 SMNVEV (reference sequence). This CDR3 is 17 amino acids long. The trim removed 3 bases at V and 0 bases at J, leaving 3 bases unmatched. The CDR3 coding sequence is TGTGCCAGCAGTTTTCTAGCGGGAGGGCTAGCCAAAAACATTCAGTACTTC. Its translation is CASSFLAGGLAKNIQYF.

The rearrangement uses TRBV2 and TRBJ2-3; 8 bases fit TRBD2. Germline V lookup: CDR1 SNHLY, CDR2 FYNNEI. V gave up 3 bases and J gave up 1 base; unmatched junction bases: 3. The CDR3 loop spans 15 amino acids. The CDR3 DNA sequence: TGTGCCAGCAGTGACGGGACTAGACGCACAGATACGCAGTATTTT. Translated: CASSDGTRRTDTQYF. Together with reference TRBV2 and TRBJ2-3, the CDR3 gives the full variable domain: EPEVTQTPSHQVTQMGQEVILRCVPISNHLYFYWYRQILGQKVEFLVSFYNNEISEKSEIFDDQFSVERPDGSNFTLKIRSTKLEDSAMYFCASSDGTRRTDTQYFGPGTRLTVL.

V is TRBV29-1 and J is TRBJ2-3, with D maybe TRBD2 (5 bases). Trimming shortened V by 4 bases and J by 0 bases, and 8 bases separated the two germline ends. The CDR3 sequence is 13 residues long. Germline V gene sequence: CDR1 SQVTM, CDR2 ANQGSEA. CDR3 in amino acids: CSVVGSSTDTQYF. The CDR3 region has the DNA TGCAGCGTTGTGGGGAGTAGCACAGATACGCAGTATTTT.

This clonotype was observed a few times. The chain employs TRBV9 and TRBJ2-7; unclear D gene. V was cut by 0 bases and J by 7 bases, with 11 bases left in between. The CDR3 covers 13 residues. Looked up from germline, CDR1 is SGDLS and CDR2 is YYNGEE. CDR3 residues: CASSVVGYGEQYF. CDR3 bases: TGTGCCAGCAGCGTAGTCGGATATGGGGAGCAGTACTTC.

Here the CDR3 reads CATSDLYGETQYF. As DNA, the CDR3 is TGTGCCACCAGTGATTTGTATGGAGAGACCCAGTACTTC. V gene TRBV24-1 combines with J gene TRBJ2-5; D uncertain. The CDR3 is made up of 13 amino acids. V shed 0 bases and J shed 4 bases, with 5 bases lying between them. Germline-derived CDR1 and CDR2 are KGHDR and SFDVKD.

The genes are TRBV6-1 and TRBJ1-6; D is unclear. The CDR3 contains 16 residues. V dropped 2 bases and J dropped 3 bases, with 11 bases sitting between them. Germline CDR1 and CDR2: MNHNS and SASEGT. CDR3 bases: TGTGCCAGCAGTGAATATGTGTCCGGCTATAATTCACCCCTCCACTTT. This translates into CASSEYVSGYNSPLHF.

This clonotype was seen more than once but under ten times. The V call is TRBV20-1, the J call TRBJ2-5, with TRBD1 as a possible D gene (6 bases). This CDR3 is built from 12 residues. The V end was cut by 3 bases, the J end by 11 bases, with 16 bases between. Per the germline V gene, CDR1 is DFQATT and CDR2 is SNEGSKA (reference sequence). Here the CDR3 reads CSASRGTREQYF. In DNA form, the CDR3 reads TGCAGTGCTAGCAGGGGAACGAGGGAGCAGTACTTC.

The chain employs TRBV10-2 and TRBJ2-5; 10 nucleotides match TRBD2. The CDR3 length is 16 residues. With 5 bases clipped from V and 3 bases from J, the junction kept 9 bases outside the gene matches. Germline CDR1 WSHSY, CDR2 SAAADI. This CDR3 reads CASSSAIAGGKETQYF. CDR3 nucleotides: TGCGCCAGCAGTTCCGCCATAGCGGGAGGAAAAGAGACCCAGTACTTC.

This clonotype has only a few counts. The chain links TRBV29-1 to TRBJ1-2, with a possible D match to TRBD1 (6 bases). The V end was cut by 0 bases, the J end by 2 bases, with 16 bases between. CDR3 size: 16 residues. The germline V gene encodes CDR1 SQVTM and CDR2 ANQGSEA. Here the CDR3 DNA reads TGCAGCGTTGAAGATCTTATCATAGGGGGAAACTATGGCTACACCTTC. Translated: CSVEDLIIGGNYGYTF.

This chain uses TRBV5-4 with TRBJ1-1; TRBD1 aligns across 9 bases. The CDR3 is 14 amino acids. J lost 4 bases, V lost 3 bases, and 4 bases had no gene match. The V gene's germline CDR1 is SGHNT and CDR2 YYREEE (reference sequence). The CDR3 is CASSSGTGFTEAFF. The DNA of the CDR3 is TGTGCCAGCAGCTCAGGGACAGGGTTCACTGAAGCTTTCTTT. Supplemented by reference TRBV5-4 and TRBJ1-1, the full variable domain reads ETGVTQSPTHLIKTRGQQVTLRCSSQSGHNTVSWYQQALGQGPQFIFQYYREEENGRGNFPPRFSGLQFPNYSSELNVNALELDDSALYLCASSSGTGFTEAFFGQGTRLTVV.

The J gene is TRBJ2-7, the V gene TRBV20-1; the match to TRBD1 covers 9 bases. CDR3 length: 17 residues. After removal of 3 bases from V and 2 bases from J, the junction contained 14 bases not matched to a gene. Germline V lookup: CDR1 DFQATT, CDR2 SNEGSKA (reference sequence). The CDR3 here is CSASPTGTWTGAYEQYF. The CDR3 coding sequence is TGCAGTGCTAGCCCTACGGGAACGTGGACAGGGGCCTACGAGCAGTACTTC.

Notes on this clonotype: Just one base apart from a much larger clone, this may be a read error. The chain recombines TRBV7-2 with TRBJ2-7; no firm D call. Germline V gives CDR1 SGHTA, CDR2 FQGNSA. This CDR3 is built from 12 residues. The DNA for the CDR3 is TGTGCCATCGTTCGGGCCAGCTACGAGCGGTACTTC. This codes for CAIVRASYERYF.

This chain connects TRBV6-5 to TRBJ1-4, with D maybe TRBD1 (6 bases). V dropped 0 bases and J dropped 8 bases, with 13 bases sitting between them. CDR1 MNHEY and CDR2 SVGAGI come from the germline V gene. The CDR3 has 15 residues. The CDR3 here is CASSYSTGGREKLFF. DNA for the CDR3: TGTGCCAGCAGTTACTCGACGGGGGGCCGGGAAAAACTGTTTTTT.

A few counts support this clonotype. The V gene is TRBV7-2, the J gene TRBJ2-7; a possible D gene is TRBD1 (6 bases). This CDR3 is 15 amino acids long. Germline values: CDR1 SGHTA, CDR2 FQGNSA. V shed 4 bases and J shed 7 bases, with 20 bases lying between them. The CDR3 DNA reads as TGTGCCAGCAGCTCCGGACAGCTCTCTGGGGAAGAGCAGTACTTC. Its translation is CASSSGQLSGEEQYF.

This clonotype has just a few counts. The rearrangement links TRBV5-1 to TRBJ2-7; TRBD2 agrees at 9 bases. Judging by the DNA end, TRBJ2-5 fits better; the J call may be wrong. The CDR3 covers 14 residues. Germline lookup yields CDR1 SGHRS and CDR2 YFSETQ. The CDR3 here is CASSSGLAQETQYF. CDR3 sequence (DNA): TGCGCCAGCAGCTCCGGACTAGCGCAAGAGACCCAGTACTTC.

The rearrangement links TRBV6-5 to TRBJ2-7; 9 bases agree with TRBD1. J gave up 2 bases and V 5 bases, and 7 bases lay outside the gene matches. CDR3 length: 15 amino acids. The V gene's germline CDR1 is MNHEY and CDR2 SVGAGI. The DNA of the CDR3 is TGTGCCAGCAGTCGATCCGGGACAGGGACCTACGAGCAGTACTTC. Its translation is CASSRSGTGTYEQYF.

The chain couples TRBV9 to TRBJ2-4; weak D call: TRBD1 (6 bases). V was cut by 4 bases and J by 13 bases, with 24 bases left in between. The germline V gene encodes CDR1 SGDLS and CDR2 YYNGEE. CDR3 size: 15 residues. The CDR3 protein is CASSLTPGAPRAQYF. CDR3 sequence (DNA): TGTGCCAGCAGCTTAACTCCAGGGGCCCCGAGGGCCCAGTACTTC.